The present T cell receptor beta chain was sequenced within a study of CD8+CD57+ T cells in acquired aplastic anemia. Study context: Sorted CD4+ and CD8+ cells gave an average of roughly 3.2 ug of DNA. General study findings and limits: Patients and controls shared some 30 CD8+ CDR3 sequences.

The use of genomic DNA as template underpinned the TCR beta VDJ and CDR3 profiling. TCRdb recomputed calls from the reads with MiXCR, one row per CDR3 protein. The sample holds about 180,000 distinct CDR3 sequences, 45% to 60% seen once. Only patients with CD8+CD57+ cell expansion on flow cytometry were chosen for sequencing. All patients had severe acquired aplastic anemia. Receipt of therapy had not occurred in any patient by the time of blood sampling. Germline-derived CDR1 and CDR2 are LNHNV and YYDKDF (reference sequence). The CDR3 contains 14 residues. V lost 10 bases and J lost 0, with 13 bases in between. On this clonotype itself: What it binds is not known.

The sample taken for sequencing was sorted CD4+, CD8+, or CD8+CD57+ T cells (not recorded which) from PBMCs. This chain joins TRBV15 and TRBJ1-5; D is uncertain. This sequence was found in a human donor with aplastic anemia. As DNA, the CDR3 is TGTGCCATCCGGACTGCATATAGCAATCAGCCCCAGCATTTT. This codes for CAIRTAYSNQPQHF.